Each of the 16 T cell receptor beta chains below was sequenced from the same sample in a study of PD-1 blockade in classical Hodgkin lymphoma. Sequencing was performed with immunoSEQ multiplex PCR; in TCRdb, only in-frame clones are kept and a portion is missing. The sample has about 35,000 clones, about 80% seen once. Autologous stem cell transplantation was followed by relapse in every patient, and brentuximab vedotin exposure varied. The material sequenced was peripheral blood mononuclear cells (PBMCs), taken before the second cycle of nivolumab. These TCRs come from a human donor with classical Hodgkin lymphoma.

The table lists this clone with a few counts. The rearrangement joins TRBV5-1 to TRBJ2-6; D perhaps matches TRBD2 (5 bases). Germline-derived CDR1 and CDR2 are SGHRS and YFSETQ. The CDR3 length is 15 residues. The ends were cut back, 1 base at V and 4 bases at J, with 9 bases in the middle. The CDR3 sequence is CASSLPGSGANVLTF. Here the CDR3 DNA reads TGCGCCAGCAGCTTGCCGGGGTCGGGGGCCAACGTCCTGACTTTC.

This clone has only one observation. J is TRBJ1-1 and V is TRBV19; TRBD1 is a possible D gene (5 bases). V was cut by 5 bases and J by 4 bases, with 11 bases left in between. The length of the CDR3 is 13 residues. The V gene's germline CDR1 is LNHDA and CDR2 SQIVND (reference sequence). The DNA of the CDR3 is TGTGCCAGTAGTGCCACAGGTGGCACTGAAGCTTTCTTT. It specifies CASSATGGTEAFF.

The rearrangement links TRBV4-3 to TRBJ2-3; 7 bases map to TRBD1. V was pared by 0 bases and J by 10 bases, with 4 bases of the junction left unmatched. CDR1 is LGHNA, CDR2 YSLEER, per germline. The CDR3 totals 13 residues. The CDR3 DNA sequence: TGCGCCAGCAGCCAAGATGAGGGGGCGGCGCAGTATTTT. It translates to CASSQDEGAAQYF.

V usage is TRBV2 and J usage is TRBJ2-1; D remains unclear. The germline CDR1 and CDR2 sequences are SNHLY and FYNNEI. V was cut by 4 bases and J by 5 bases, with 15 bases left in between. The CDR3 is 15 residues long. CDR3 coding DNA: TGTGCCAGCAGTGGAAGTTTACGAGCCCACAATGAGCAGTTCTTC. Translated, it gives CASSGSLRAHNEQFF.

This clone turned up a few times. The chain recombines TRBV19 with TRBJ1-1, with D hard to call. With 5 bases removed from V and 1 base from J, the gap between germline ends came to 8 bases. This CDR3 region has 13 residues. Germline values: CDR1 LNHDA, CDR2 SQIVND (reference sequence). In nucleotides, the CDR3 is TGTGCCAGTAGTCCCGATACGAACACTGAAGCTTTCTTT. It specifies CASSPDTNTEAFF.

The rearrangement links TRBV11-2 to TRBJ2-7, with TRBD2 matching over 11 bases. CDR1 is SGHAT and CDR2 is FQNNGV in the germline V gene. There are 14 residues in the CDR3. Trimming at V came to 3 bases and at J to 3 bases, leaving 1 base not matched to a gene. CDR3: CASSFLAGGYEQYF. The CDR3 nucleotides are TGTGCCAGCAGCTTCCTAGCGGGGGGCTACGAGCAGTACTTC.

This clone appeared a few times. Here the CDR3 reads CASSLRQGSGELFF. DNA of the CDR3: TGTGCCAGCAGCCTCAGACAGGGGAGCGGGGAGCTGTTTTTT. The chain uses TRBV2 and TRBJ2-2, with TRBD1 matching over 8 bases. Unmatched junction bases numbered 7, after V lost 6 bases and J lost 7 bases. The length of the CDR3 is 14 residues. Germline V gene data show CDR1 as SNHLY and CDR2 as FYNNEI.

This clone was observed a few times. The chain couples TRBV29-1 to TRBJ2-7; weak D call: TRBD2 (6 bases). The CDR3 contains 13 residues. From germline, CDR1 is SQVTM and CDR2 ANQGSEA. The V end was cut by 2 bases, the J end by 7 bases, with 15 bases between. In DNA, the CDR3 is TGCAGCGTTGAAAGGCAGGGAGGCTGGGAGCAGTACTTC. Protein sequence: CSVERQGGWEQYF.

The chain joins TRBV4-1 to TRBJ2-7, with 12 bases aligning to TRBD2. The V segment lost 4 bases and the J segment 4 bases; nucleotides outside the gene matches: 5. The CDR3 extends over 15 amino acids. The germline gives CDR1 MGHRA, CDR2 YSYEKL. The CDR3 DNA reads as TGCGCCAGCAGCCCTACCCTAGCGGGGGGGTACGAGCAGTACTTC. Its protein is CASSPTLAGGYEQYF.

The chain uses TRBV5-1 and TRBJ1-1; maybe TRBD1 (6 bases). This CDR3 has 14 residues. Per germline, CDR1 SGHRS and CDR2 YFSETQ. Trimming took off 4 bases at V and 0 bases at J, with 10 bases between the two ends. The CDR3 reads CASSTGTLNTEAFF. The CDR3 region has the DNA TGCGCCAGCAGCACGGGGACACTGAACACTGAAGCTTTCTTT.

The chain recombines TRBV5-4 with TRBJ2-3; D is uncertain. Germline CDR1 and CDR2: SGHNT and YYREEE (reference sequence). With 9 bases removed from V and 0 bases from J, the gap between germline ends came to 17 bases. This CDR3 has 15 residues. CDR3 in amino acids: CATSPEALSTDTQYF. As DNA, the CDR3 is TGTGCCACCTCCCCCGAAGCCCTTAGCACAGATACGCAGTATTTT.

This chain joins TRBV7-8 and TRBJ1-1; TRBD1 aligns across 8 bases. The V segment lost 7 bases and the J segment 5 bases; nucleotides outside the gene matches: 9. The CDR3 contains 14 residues. Germline CDR1 reads SGHVS; CDR2 reads FQNEAQ. DNA of the CDR3: TGTGCCAGCACCTCGACAGGGGTTGGGACTGAAGCTTTCTTT. Translation gives CASTSTGVGTEAFF.

The chain couples TRBV7-9 to TRBJ1-1, with 7 positions matching TRBD1. V was clipped by 5 bases and J by 11 bases; unmatched bases: 11. Per the germline V gene, CDR1 is SEHNR and CDR2 is FQNEAQ (reference sequence). This CDR3 contains 13 residues. CDR3 in amino acids: CASSQNTGQRAFF. The CDR3, as DNA: TGTGCCAGCAGCCAGAACACGGGACAGAGGGCTTTCTTT.

This clone was observed a few times. The V gene is TRBV18, the J gene TRBJ1-5; possibly TRBD1 for D (6 bases). V gave up 0 bases and J gave up 6 bases, with 18 bases separating them. The germline V gene has CDR1 KGHSH and CDR2 LQKENI. The CDR3 has 17 residues. Here the CDR3 DNA reads TGTGCCAGCTCACCACCGGTAGTGGACAGTAGGTTTCAGCCCCAGCATTTT. Its protein is CASSPPVVDSRFQPQHF.

V usage is TRBV5-1 and J usage is TRBJ2-5; a possible D gene is TRBD2 (5 bases). CDR1 and CDR2 (germline): SGHRS, YFSETQ. The CDR3 spans 15 residues. Trimming pared 0 bases from V and 3 bases from J, leaving 12 bases between. Here the CDR3 reads CASSLDPGLEETQYF. The CDR3 DNA reads as TGCGCCAGCAGCTTGGACCCGGGGTTAGAAGAGACCCAGTACTTC.

The chain uses TRBV19 and TRBJ2-2, with 9 bases that match TRBD1. This CDR3 is 15 amino acids long. Germline loops: CDR1 LNHDA, CDR2 SQIVND (reference sequence). The V and J ends lost 8 bases and 5 bases, in that order; junction bases with no gene match: 9. In DNA form, the CDR3 reads TGTGCCAGTCACTCGGGGACAGGGTTAACCGGGGAGCTGTTTTTT. This encodes CASHSGTGLTGELFF.